Below are 4 T cell receptor beta chains sequenced from a single sample in a study of tumor-infiltrating lymphocytes in primary liver carcinoma. The investigators made TCR beta cDNA from approximately 500 ng total RNA, using a constant-region primer. Researchers made the TCR beta libraries by running three nested multiplex PCR rounds with slightly modified ARM-PCR. The first two PCR rounds, roughly 10 cycles each, used TRBV1-TRBV30 forward primers and a C-beta reverse primer. MiXCR, applied by TCRdb to the multiplex PCR reads, yields one record per CDR3 protein. The table includes some 46,000 distinct CDR3 sequences, roughly 77% detected once. Between roughly 20 and 30 mg of unsorted bulk tissue served as the source from which RNA and DNA were co-extracted. Material for sequencing was tumor-adjacent normal liver tissue. These receptors were taken from a woman in her twenties or thirties with primary liver carcinoma and hepatitis B virus infection.

For this clonotype: This may come from a read error, since a much larger clone is one base off. The chain links TRBV7-9 to TRBJ2-4; D might be TRBD1 (6 bases). Germline V CDR1 and CDR2: SEHNR, FQNEAQ (reference sequence). The length of the CDR3 is 15 residues. This CDR3 reads CASSSGVITKHIQYF. CDR3 coding DNA: TGTGCCAGCAGTTCAGGGGTGATTACCAAACACATTCAGTACTTC. The whole variable domain, filled in from reference TRBV7-9 and TRBJ2-4, reads DTGVSQNPRHKITKRGQNVTFRCDPISEHNRLYWYRQTLGQGPEFLTYFQNEAQLEKSRLLSDRFSAERPKGSFSTLEIQRTEQGDSAMYLCASSSGVITKHIQYFGAGTRLSVL.

This chain joins TRBV6-2 or TRBV6-3 and TRBJ2-5, with a tentative D call TRBD1 (5 bases). The germline CDR1 and CDR2 sequences are MNHEY and SVGEGT. Trimming pared 8 bases from V and 7 bases from J, leaving 14 bases between. The CDR3 is 12 residues long. The CDR3 DNA reads as TGTGCCAGCGGGGCCAGGACGGCGACCCAGTACTTC. It encodes CASGARTATQYF.

Comment on this clonotype: The CDR3 carries no conserved terminal phenylalanine or tryptophan, so it likely arises from a read error. V and J are TRBV11-2 and TRBJ2-1; TRBD1 agrees at 11 bases. The CDR3 extends over 16 amino acids. CDR1 is SGHAT and CDR2 is FQNNGV in the germline V gene. Here the CDR3 reads CVSSWAGTGGHNEQFI. The CDR3 nucleotides are TGTGTCAGCAGCTGGGCCGGGACAGGGGGACACAATGAGCAGTTCATC.

In the case of this clonotype: A much larger clonotype is one base distant, so this may be a read error. The CDR3 coding sequence is TGTGCCACCAGTGATTCCCCCACCCGGACAGGGACACTCATCGGGGAGCTGTTATTT. It yields the protein CATSDSPTRTGTLIGELLF. This chain uses TRBV24-1 with TRBJ2-2; 8 bases fit TRBD1. Germline CDR1 reads KGHDR; CDR2 reads SFDVKD. The CDR3 is 19 residues long.